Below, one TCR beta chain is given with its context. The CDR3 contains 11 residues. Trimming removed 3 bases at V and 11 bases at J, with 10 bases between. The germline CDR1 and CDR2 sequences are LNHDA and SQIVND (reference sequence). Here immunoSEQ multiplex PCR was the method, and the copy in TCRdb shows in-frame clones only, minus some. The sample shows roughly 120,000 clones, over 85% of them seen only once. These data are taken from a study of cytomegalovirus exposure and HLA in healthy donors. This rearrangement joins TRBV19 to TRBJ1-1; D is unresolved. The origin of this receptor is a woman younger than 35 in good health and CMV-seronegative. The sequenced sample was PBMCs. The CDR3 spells CASSIGGEAFF. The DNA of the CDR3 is TGTGCCAGTAGTATCGGTGGTGAGGCTTTCTTT.